The clone carrying this T cell receptor (beta chain) has a handful of counts. The antigen remains undetermined. The sample has other DNA sequences that encode this CDR3 too. Every bit of the isolated RNA underwent reverse transcription, so sequencing read expressed TCRB transcripts. About 3.7 million reads, on average, came from each naive, central memory and regulatory T cell sample. Using immunoSEQ multiplex PCR, the repertoire was profiled, and TCRdb retains in-frame clones only, with some absent. The sample lists roughly 300,000 clones; about a tenth were seen once. The data originate from a study of beta chain features in type 1 diabetes. The CDR3 runs 13 residues. Trimming shortened V by 0 bases and J by 1 base, and 4 bases separated the two germline ends. The V gene's germline CDR1 is SGDLS and CDR2 YYNGEE. Findings and limits, study-wide: In these data, an HLA type influence on TCRB rearrangement remained unresolved. For Type 1 diabetes patients, all four CD4+ subsets carried TCRB CDR3s that were moderately but significantly shorter.

This clonotype originated in a young man with type 1 diabetes. This sequence joins TRBV9 and TRBJ1-1; D remains unclear. Sequenced input: central memory CD4+ T cells from blood. The CDR3 nucleotides are TGTGCCAGCAGCGTAGGCAGGAACACTGAAGCTTTCTTT. It specifies CASSVGRNTEAFF.